Given below is one TCR beta chain in context. Its specificity is not known. These data come from a study of cytomegalovirus exposure and HLA in healthy donors. About the research overall: Early released data had 80 million or so unique TCRs, all coming from HLA-typed donors.

General observations from the study: An apparent linkage of common viral pathogens to several of the most significant clusters emerged in a later analysis. Another analysis was done later, and it associated fewer than 20,000 TCR beta sequences with HLA alleles at 0.05 false discovery rate.

The CDR3 runs 14 residues. Germline loops: CDR1 SEHNR, CDR2 FQNEAQ (reference sequence). 13 Jbeta primers and 60 Vbeta primers were used for the PCR. Method: immunoSEQ multiplex PCR; TCRdb's copy keeps in-frame clones and lacks some. The data show 150,000 to 160,000 clones, approximately 80% seen once. The receptor was isolated from a man aged 25-40 years in good health and CMV-seropositive. The specimen was PBMCs. The chain has TRBV7-9 and TRBJ2-5, with 13 positions matching TRBD2. The J call may be wrong; the DNA end is better matched by TRBJ2-7. The CDR3 nucleotides read TGTGCCAGCAGCCGGACTAGCGGGAGTTACGAGCAGTACTTC. It specifies CASSRTSGSYEQYF.